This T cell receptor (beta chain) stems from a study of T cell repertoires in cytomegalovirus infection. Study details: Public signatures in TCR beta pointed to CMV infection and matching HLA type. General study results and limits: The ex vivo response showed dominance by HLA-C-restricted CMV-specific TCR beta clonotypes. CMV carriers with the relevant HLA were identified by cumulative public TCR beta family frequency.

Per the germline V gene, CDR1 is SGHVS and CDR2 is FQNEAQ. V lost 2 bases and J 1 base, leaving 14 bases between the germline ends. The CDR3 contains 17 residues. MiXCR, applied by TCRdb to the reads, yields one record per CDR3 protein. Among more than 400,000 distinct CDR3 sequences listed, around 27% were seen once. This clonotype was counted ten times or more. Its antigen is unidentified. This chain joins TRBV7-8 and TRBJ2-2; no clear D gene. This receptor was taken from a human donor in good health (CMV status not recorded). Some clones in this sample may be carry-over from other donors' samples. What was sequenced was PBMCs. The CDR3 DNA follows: TGTGCCAGCAGCTTACCAAGGGCCGAAAAGAACACCGGGGAGCTGTTTTTT. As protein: CASSLPRAEKNTGELFF.